The next 27 T cell receptor beta chains were all read from a single sample in a study of cytomegalovirus exposure and HLA in healthy donors. Both 60 Vbeta primers and 13 Jbeta primers went into the PCR. Profiled with immunoSEQ multiplex PCR; TCRdb holds only in-frame clones, not every one. This sample has 90,000 to 140,000 clones; 60% to 85% occur once, and the top ten carry under 1.5%. Sequencing was carried out using PBMCs. Receptors were obtained from a middle-aged man in good health and CMV-seronegative.

This rearrangement joins TRBV4-3 to TRBJ1-2, with D possibly TRBD1 on 5 matching bases. This CDR3 region has 14 residues. Per the germline V gene, CDR1 is LGHNA and CDR2 is YSLEER. The germline V and J ends were trimmed by 0 bases and 4 bases, with 9 bases remaining between them. CDR3 DNA: TGCGCCAGCAGCCAAGAAGGGAGGGGCTATGGCTACACCTTC. Its translation is CASSQEGRGYGYTF.

The chain uses TRBV5-1 and TRBJ2-1; 9 nucleotides agree with TRBD2. Germline CDR1 SGHRS, CDR2 YFSETQ. The CDR3 runs to 13 residues. Trimming at V came to 7 bases and at J to 4 bases, leaving 3 bases not matched to a gene. DNA for the CDR3: TGCGCCAGCCGCCTAGCGGGATACAATGAGCAGTTCTTC. Its protein product is CASRLAGYNEQFF.

The J gene is TRBJ1-1, the V gene TRBV10-2, with TRBD1 identical over 7 bases. The CDR3 runs to 14 residues. Looked up from germline, CDR1 is WSHSY and CDR2 is SAAADI. Unmatched junction bases numbered 6, after V lost 7 bases and J lost 1 base. This chain's CDR3 is CASTGTASNTEAFF. As DNA, the CDR3 is TGCGCCAGCACCGGGACAGCCTCGAACACTGAAGCTTTCTTT.

The chain is built from TRBV27 and TRBJ2-7; D may be TRBD2 (6 bases). This CDR3 comprises 15 residues. CDR1 MNHEY and CDR2 SMNVEV come from the germline V gene (reference sequence). V dropped 3 bases and J dropped 0 bases, with 12 bases sitting between them. The CDR3 region is CASSLLAGSSYEQYF. The CDR3 DNA reads as TGTGCCAGCAGTTTGCTTGCGGGGTCCTCCTACGAGCAGTACTTC.

V is TRBV27 and J is TRBJ2-5, with 7 bases identical to TRBD2. The V gene end was trimmed by 6 bases and the J gene end by 4 bases; junction bases not matched to a gene: 8. This CDR3 is built from 14 residues. CDR1 is MNHEY, CDR2 SMNVEV, per germline (reference sequence). The DNA of the CDR3 is TGTGCCAGCAGAGGCTTGTCGGGAGGAGAGACCCAGTACTTC. Translating it yields CASRGLSGGETQYF.

This sequence joins TRBV28 and TRBJ1-1; 7 bases fit TRBD1. Germline CDR1 is MDHEN and CDR2 is SYDVKM. This CDR3 contains 13 residues. V dropped 2 bases and J dropped 4; count of bases not matched to a gene: 1. DNA for the CDR3: TGTGCCAGCAGTTTAGACAGGGTCACTGAAGCTTTCTTT. Amino acid sequence: CASSLDRVTEAFF. Looking up the rest from reference TRBV28 and TRBJ1-1 gives the full variable domain: DVKVTQSSRYLVKRTGEKVFLECVQDMDHENMFWYRQDPGLGLRLIYFSYDVKMKEKGDIPEGYSVSREKKERFSLILESASTNQTSMYLCASSLDRVTEAFFGQGTRLTVV.

A few counts support this clone. The CDR3 DNA is TGCGCCAGCAGCTTAGGACAGGGGGCCTCTGGAAACACCATATATTTT. Translating gives CASSLGQGASGNTIYF. The gene calls are TRBV5-1 and TRBJ1-3; 11 nucleotides match TRBD1. Germline CDR1 SGHRS, CDR2 YFSETQ. J was trimmed by 0 bases and V by 2 bases; bases with no gene match: 1. This CDR3 has 16 amino acids.

This clone has a handful of counts. J is TRBJ2-7 and V is TRBV27; 14 bases are shared with TRBD2. This CDR3 is built from 15 residues. Per the germline V gene, CDR1 is MNHEY and CDR2 is SMNVEV (reference sequence). The V segment lost 4 bases and the J segment 6 bases; nucleotides outside the gene matches: 5. CDR3 sequence: CASSSGLAGDGEQYF. For the CDR3, the DNA is TGTGCCAGCAGTTCGGGACTAGCGGGAGATGGCGAGCAGTACTTC.

The gene calls are TRBV19 and TRBJ2-7; D gene ambiguous. The germline V gene has CDR1 LNHDA and CDR2 SQIVND (reference sequence). This CDR3 has 13 residues. The V gene lost 1 base and the J gene lost 2 bases, with 6 bases spanning the gap. CDR3: CASSIGGAYEQYF. DNA of the CDR3: TGTGCCAGTAGTATAGGAGGCGCCTACGAGCAGTACTTC. The whole variable domain, filled in from reference TRBV19 and TRBJ2-7, reads DGGITQSPKYLFRKEGQNVTLSCEQNLNHDAMYWYRQDPGQGLRLIYYSQIVNDFQKGDIAEGYSVSREKKESFPLTVTSAQKNPTAFYLCASSIGGAYEQYFGPGTRLTVT.

This chain uses TRBV27 with TRBJ2-7, with 8 bases aligning to TRBD1. The CDR3 extends over 15 amino acids. Losses at the gene ends were 9 bases for V and 3 bases for J; bases not matched to a gene: 13. Germline CDR1 is MNHEY and CDR2 is SMNVEV (reference sequence). The CDR3 nucleotides are TGTGCCAGTAGGGAGTTTTGGACAGGGTTCTACGAGCAGTACTTC. Translated, it gives CASREFWTGFYEQYF.

The rearrangement joins TRBV5-6 to TRBJ1-2; possibly TRBD1 for D (6 bases). The CDR3 has 14 residues. V shed 5 bases and J shed 5 bases, with 16 bases lying between them. The germline V gene encodes CDR1 SGHDT and CDR2 YYEEEE. The chain's CDR3 is CASSQTTGSYGYTF. The DNA for the CDR3 is TGTGCCAGCAGTCAAACGACAGGAAGTTATGGCTACACCTTC. Filled out from reference TRBV5-6 and TRBJ1-2, the complete variable domain reads DAGVTQSPTHLIKTRGQQVTLRCSPKSGHDTVSWYQQALGQGPQFIFQYYEEEERQRGNFPDRFSGHQFPNYSSELNVNALLLGDSALYLCASSQTTGSYGYTFGSGTRLTVV.

The V gene is TRBV28, the J gene TRBJ1-1; 7 bases fit TRBD1. The junction had 6 bases not matched to a gene; V was cut back by 6 bases and J by 2 bases. Germline values: CDR1 MDHEN, CDR2 SYDVKM. The CDR3 has 14 amino acids. The CDR3 region has the DNA TGTGCCAGCAGGTCCGGGACAGTCAACACTGAAGCTTTCTTT. Translating gives CASRSGTVNTEAFF.

This chain links TRBV18 with TRBJ2-7, with 10 bases identical to TRBD1. Germline V gene data show CDR1 as KGHSH and CDR2 as LQKENI. With 4 bases clipped from V and 2 bases from J, the junction kept 5 bases outside the gene matches. This CDR3 region has 15 residues. Here the CDR3 reads CASSRSGTGAYEQYF. CDR3 DNA sequence: TGTGCCAGCTCACGATCCGGGACAGGGGCCTACGAGCAGTACTTC.

The J gene is TRBJ2-7, the V gene TRBV11-3; 7 bases line up with TRBD2. Unmatched junction bases numbered 10, after V lost 1 base and J lost 4 bases. Germline CDR1 reads SGHNT; CDR2 reads YENEEA. This CDR3 is built from 16 residues. The DNA of the CDR3 is TGTGCCAGCAGCTTAGTGTCGGGGACTACCGATTACGAGCAGTACTTC. Amino acid sequence: CASSLVSGTTDYEQYF.

The sample holds one count of this clone. A read error may account for a junction end that differs from germline. This sequence joins TRBV7-9 and TRBJ2-5; D is unresolved. The CDR3 is made up of 15 amino acids. From germline, CDR1 is SEHNR and CDR2 FQNEAQ (reference sequence). The CDR3 region is CSSSLVRLGQETQYF. CDR3 DNA sequence: TGTTCCAGCAGCTTAGTGCGGCTAGGACAAGAGACCCAGTACTTC.

This clone has just one count. The gene calls are TRBV27 and TRBJ1-4; 7 positions agree with TRBD1. The CDR3 is 14 amino acids. The V and J ends lost 6 bases and 7 bases, in that order; junction bases with no gene match: 8. Germline V CDR1 and CDR2: MNHEY, SMNVEV (reference sequence). CDR3 sequence: CASSWRGLSEKLFF. CDR3 nucleotides: TGTGCCAGCAGCTGGAGGGGGCTGTCTGAAAAACTGTTTTTT. Looking up the rest from reference TRBV27 and TRBJ1-4 gives the full variable domain: EAQVTQNPRYLITVTGKKLTVTCSQNMNHEYMSWYRQDPGLGLRQIYYSMNVEVTDKGDVPEGYKVSRKEKRNFPLILESPSPNQTSLYFCASSWRGLSEKLFFGSGTQLSVL.

J is TRBJ2-3 and V is TRBV7-8; a possible D gene is TRBD2 (6 bases). Germline values: CDR1 SGHVS, CDR2 FQNEAQ. The CDR3 length is 16 residues. V shed 1 base and J shed 1 base, with 12 bases lying between them. CDR3 nucleotides: TGTGCCAGCAGCTTAGTTCCTAGCGTTGGCACAGATACGCAGTATTTT. Translated, it gives CASSLVPSVGTDTQYF.

The chain recombines TRBV4-1 with TRBJ1-4, with a possible D match to TRBD1 (6 bases). The germline V gene has CDR1 MGHRA and CDR2 YSYEKL. The V gene lost 4 bases and the J gene lost 0 bases, with 18 bases spanning the gap. There are 18 residues in the CDR3. The CDR3 DNA follows: TGCGCCAGCAGCCCAGGGATGGGGGGGCTTGCAACTAATGAAAAACTGTTTTTT. It specifies CASSPGMGGLATNEKLFF.

J is TRBJ1-3 and V is TRBV19; D gene unclear. The CDR3 sequence is 11 residues long. Germline V lookup: CDR1 LNHDA, CDR2 SQIVND (reference sequence). Trimming removed 6 bases from V and 10 bases from J, with 10 bases in between. CDR3: CASRRSTTIYF. CDR3 bases: TGTGCCAGTAGACGATCAACTACCATATATTTT.

This chain joins TRBV7-3 and TRBJ2-3, with 11 positions matching TRBD2. Germline V gives CDR1 SGHTA, CDR2 FQGTGA. The CDR3 is 17 amino acids. V shed 5 bases, J shed 1 base, and the junction held 8 bases outside the gene matches. CDR3 nucleotide sequence: TGTGCCAGCAGCGGACTGCCGGGACTAGCGGGCACAGATACGCAGTATTTT. This sequence encodes CASSGLPGLAGTDTQYF.

The J gene is TRBJ1-1, the V gene TRBV6-5; D not resolved. The CDR3 is made up of 15 amino acids. The germline CDR1 and CDR2 sequences are MNHEY and SVGAGI. Trimming left V 2 bases short and J 1 base short, with 11 bases between. The CDR3 protein is CASSYEAAPNTEAFF. The DNA of the CDR3 is TGTGCCAGCAGTTACGAGGCGGCCCCGAACACTGAAGCTTTCTTT.

This chain connects TRBV27 to TRBJ1-6, with TRBD1 identical over 7 bases. With V trimmed by 3 bases and J by 8 bases, 4 bases remained unmatched. The germline CDR1 and CDR2 sequences are MNHEY and SMNVEV (reference sequence). This CDR3 region has 14 residues. CDR3 residues: CASSFTGEYSPLHF. The CDR3 region has the DNA TGTGCCAGCAGTTTTACAGGGGAGTATTCACCCCTCCACTTT.

This clone showed up just a few times. The rearrangement joins TRBV27 to TRBJ2-5; TRBD1 is a possible D gene (5 bases). CDR3 length: 14 residues. Trimming removed 3 bases at V and 5 bases at J, with 13 bases between. Germline CDR1 reads MNHEY; CDR2 reads SMNVEV (reference sequence). The CDR3 spells CASSFNQGWETQYF. CDR3 sequence (DNA): TGTGCCAGCAGTTTCAACCAGGGCTGGGAGACCCAGTACTTC.

The rearrangement links TRBV4-2 to TRBJ2-1, with D perhaps matching TRBD2 (6 bases). Germline V gene sequence: CDR1 LGHNA, CDR2 YNFKEQ. The CDR3 loop spans 15 amino acids. Trimming pared 2 bases from V and 8 bases from J, leaving 16 bases between. The CDR3 here is CASSQLAASQDEQFF. In DNA, the CDR3 is TGTGCCAGCAGCCAATTAGCGGCATCCCAAGATGAGCAGTTCTTC.

The chain carries TRBV30 and TRBJ2-7, with 9 bases fitting TRBD1. The CDR3 runs 13 residues. J gave up 7 bases and V 8 bases, and 12 bases lay outside the gene matches. Germline-derived CDR1 and CDR2 are GTSNPN and SVGIG (reference sequence). CDR3 amino acids: CAGNAGQGLEQYF. For the CDR3, the DNA is TGTGCCGGAAACGCGGGACAGGGTCTTGAGCAGTACTTC.

V usage is TRBV6-4 and J usage is TRBJ2-3; TRBD2 matches 7 bases. The junction had 6 bases not matched to a gene; V was cut back by 5 bases and J by 4 bases. CDR1 MRHNA and CDR2 SNTAGT come from the germline V gene. The CDR3 contains 14 residues. The CDR3 region is CASSRGLNADTQYF. CDR3 sequence (DNA): TGTGCCAGCAGTCGGGGACTAAACGCAGATACGCAGTATTTT.

V usage is TRBV2 and J usage is TRBJ2-5, with TRBD1 matching 7 bases. Germline CDR1 SNHLY, CDR2 FYNNEI. The CDR3 is 14 amino acids. V lost 6 bases and J lost 1; bases outside the gene matches: 5. The CDR3 region is CASSVTGAQETQYF. The CDR3 nucleotides are TGTGCCAGCAGCGTAACAGGGGCCCAAGAGACCCAGTACTTC.